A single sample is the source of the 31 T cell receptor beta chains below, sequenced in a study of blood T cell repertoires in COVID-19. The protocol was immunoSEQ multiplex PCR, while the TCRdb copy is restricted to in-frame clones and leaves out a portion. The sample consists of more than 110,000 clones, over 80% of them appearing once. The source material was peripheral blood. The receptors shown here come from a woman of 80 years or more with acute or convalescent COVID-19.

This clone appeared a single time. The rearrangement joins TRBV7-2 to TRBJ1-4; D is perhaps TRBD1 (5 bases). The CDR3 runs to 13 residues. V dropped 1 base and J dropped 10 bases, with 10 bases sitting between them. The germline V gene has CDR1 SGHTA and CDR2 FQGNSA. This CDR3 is CASSLGTLGKLFF. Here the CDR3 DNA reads TGTGCCAGCAGCTTAGGGACATTGGGAAAACTGTTTTTT.

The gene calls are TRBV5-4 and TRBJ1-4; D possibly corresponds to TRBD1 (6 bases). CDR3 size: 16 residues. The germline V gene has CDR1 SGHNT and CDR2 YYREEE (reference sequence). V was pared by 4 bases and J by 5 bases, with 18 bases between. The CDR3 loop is CASSDPGGGANEKLFF. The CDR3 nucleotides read TGTGCCAGCAGCGACCCGGGAGGGGGGGCGAATGAAAAACTGTTTTTT.

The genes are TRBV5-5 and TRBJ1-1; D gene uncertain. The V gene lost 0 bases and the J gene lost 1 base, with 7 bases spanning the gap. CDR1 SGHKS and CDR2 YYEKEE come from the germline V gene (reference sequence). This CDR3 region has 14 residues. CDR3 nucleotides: TGTGCCAGCAGCTTGGCAGTGTCGAACACTGAAGCTTTCTTT. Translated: CASSLAVSNTEAFF.

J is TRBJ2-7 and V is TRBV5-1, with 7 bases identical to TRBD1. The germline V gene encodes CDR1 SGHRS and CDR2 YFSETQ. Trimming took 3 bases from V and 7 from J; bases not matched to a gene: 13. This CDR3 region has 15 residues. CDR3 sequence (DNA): TGCGCCAGCAGCTCCAACCCAGGGGGTACAGGAGAGCAGTACTTC. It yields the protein CASSSNPGGTGEQYF.

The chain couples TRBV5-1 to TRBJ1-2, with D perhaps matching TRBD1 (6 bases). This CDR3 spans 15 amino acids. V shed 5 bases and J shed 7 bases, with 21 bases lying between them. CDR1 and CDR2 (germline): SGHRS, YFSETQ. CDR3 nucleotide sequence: TGCGCCAGCAGGCCGACAGGTGGGAAAGGAAGTGGCTACACCTTC. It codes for CASRPTGGKGSGYTF.

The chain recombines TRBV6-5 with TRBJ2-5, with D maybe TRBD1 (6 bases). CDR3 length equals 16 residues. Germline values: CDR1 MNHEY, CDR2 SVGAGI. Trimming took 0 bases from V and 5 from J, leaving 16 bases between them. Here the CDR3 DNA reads TGTGCCAGCAGTTACTCGGCGACAGGTCAAGTTGAGACCCAGTACTTC. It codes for CASSYSATGQVETQYF.

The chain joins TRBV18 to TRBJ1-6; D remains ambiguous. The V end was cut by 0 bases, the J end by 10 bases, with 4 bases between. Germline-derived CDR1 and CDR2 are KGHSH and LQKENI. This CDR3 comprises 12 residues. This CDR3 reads CASSPPESPLHF. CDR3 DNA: TGTGCCAGCTCACCACCGGAGTCACCCCTCCACTTT.

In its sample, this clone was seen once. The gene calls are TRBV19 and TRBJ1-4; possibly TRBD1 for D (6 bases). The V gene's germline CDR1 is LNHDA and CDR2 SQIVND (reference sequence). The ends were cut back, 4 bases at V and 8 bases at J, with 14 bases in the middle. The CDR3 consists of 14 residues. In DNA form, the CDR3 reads TGTGCCAGTAGTACGGGGACACTGAGAGAAAAACTGTTTTTT. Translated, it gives CASSTGTLREKLFF.

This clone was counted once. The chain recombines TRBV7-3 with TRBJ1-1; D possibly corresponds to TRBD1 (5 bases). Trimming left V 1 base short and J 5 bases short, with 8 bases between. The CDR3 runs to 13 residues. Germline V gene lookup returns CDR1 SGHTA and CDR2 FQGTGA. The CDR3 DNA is TGTGCCAGCAGCTTAAACCGGGGGACTGAAGCTTTCTTT. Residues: CASSLNRGTEAFF.

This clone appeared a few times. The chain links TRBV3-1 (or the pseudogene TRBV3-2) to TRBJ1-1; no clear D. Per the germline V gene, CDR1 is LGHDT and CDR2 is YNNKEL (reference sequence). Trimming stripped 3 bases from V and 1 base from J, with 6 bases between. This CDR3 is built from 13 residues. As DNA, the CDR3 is TGTGCCAGCAGCCACAGGTCGAACACTGAAGCTTTCTTT. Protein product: CASSHRSNTEAFF.

CDR3 residues: CASSLSRLAGTDTQYF. CDR3 sequence (DNA): TGTGCCAGCAGCCTCTCCCGACTAGCGGGGACAGATACGCAGTATTTT. V and J are TRBV5-6 and TRBJ2-3, with TRBD2 matching 11 bases. The CDR3 runs 16 residues. With V trimmed by 4 bases and J by 3 bases, 7 bases remained unmatched. CDR1 and CDR2 (germline): SGHDT, YYEEEE.

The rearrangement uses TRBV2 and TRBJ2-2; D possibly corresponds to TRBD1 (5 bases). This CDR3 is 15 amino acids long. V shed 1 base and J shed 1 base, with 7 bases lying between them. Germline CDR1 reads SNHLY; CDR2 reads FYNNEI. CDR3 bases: TGTGCCAGCAGTGAAGGGACATGGAACACCGGGGAGCTGTTTTTT. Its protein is CASSEGTWNTGELFF. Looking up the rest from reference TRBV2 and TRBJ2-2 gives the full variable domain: EPEVTQTPSHQVTQMGQEVILRCVPISNHLYFYWYRQILGQKVEFLVSFYNNEISEKSEIFDDQFSVERPDGSNFTLKIRSTKLEDSAMYFCASSEGTWNTGELFFGEGSRLTVL.

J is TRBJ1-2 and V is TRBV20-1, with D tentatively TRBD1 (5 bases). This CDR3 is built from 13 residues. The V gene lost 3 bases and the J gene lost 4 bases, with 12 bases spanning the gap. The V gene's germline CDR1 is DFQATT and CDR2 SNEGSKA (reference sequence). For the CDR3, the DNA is TGCAGTGCTAGTCAGGGAACGGGCTATGGCTACACCTTC. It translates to CSASQGTGYGYTF.

The CDR3 DNA reads TGCGCCAGCAGCCAAGAGGGTACAGGGGTTGGCTCACCCCTCCACTTT. Amino acids: CASSQEGTGVGSPLHF. The chain couples TRBV4-3 to TRBJ1-6, with TRBD1 identical over 7 bases. The J segment lost 10 bases and the V segment lost 0 bases, leaving 9 bases of the junction unmatched. This CDR3 spans 16 amino acids. Germline V gene data show CDR1 as LGHNA and CDR2 as YSLEER.

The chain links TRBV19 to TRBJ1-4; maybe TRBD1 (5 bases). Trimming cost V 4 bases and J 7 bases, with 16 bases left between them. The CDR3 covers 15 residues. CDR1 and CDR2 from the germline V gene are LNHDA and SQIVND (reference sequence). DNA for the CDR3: TGTGCCAGTAGTAAGACAGCCGCACCGGTTGAAAAACTGTTTTTT. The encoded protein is CASSKTAAPVEKLFF.

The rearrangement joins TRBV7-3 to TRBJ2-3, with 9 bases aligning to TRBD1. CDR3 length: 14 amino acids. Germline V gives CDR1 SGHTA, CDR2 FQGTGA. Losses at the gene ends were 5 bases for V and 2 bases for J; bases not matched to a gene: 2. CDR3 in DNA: TGTGCCAGCAGCCGGGACAGGGCCACAGATACGCAGTATTTT. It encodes CASSRDRATDTQYF.

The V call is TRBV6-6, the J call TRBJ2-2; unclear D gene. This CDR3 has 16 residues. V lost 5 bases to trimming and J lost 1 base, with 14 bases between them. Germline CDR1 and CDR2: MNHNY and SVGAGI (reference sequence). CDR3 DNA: TGTGCCAGCAGTCAAACTCAGAGACAGAACACCGGGGAGCTGTTTTTT. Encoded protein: CASSQTQRQNTGELFF.

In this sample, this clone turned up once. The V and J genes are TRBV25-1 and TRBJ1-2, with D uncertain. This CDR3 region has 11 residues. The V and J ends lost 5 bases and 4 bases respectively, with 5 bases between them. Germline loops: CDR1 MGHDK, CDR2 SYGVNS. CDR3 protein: CASSSSYGYTF. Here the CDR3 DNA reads TGTGCCAGCAGTAGTAGCTATGGCTACACCTTC.

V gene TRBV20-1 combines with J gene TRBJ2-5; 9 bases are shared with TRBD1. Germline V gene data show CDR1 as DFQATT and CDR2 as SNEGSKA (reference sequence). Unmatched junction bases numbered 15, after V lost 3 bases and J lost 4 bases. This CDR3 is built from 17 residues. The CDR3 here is CSASDLGPGQGRETQYF. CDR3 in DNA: TGCAGTGCTAGTGATTTGGGACCGGGACAGGGAAGAGAGACCCAGTACTTC.

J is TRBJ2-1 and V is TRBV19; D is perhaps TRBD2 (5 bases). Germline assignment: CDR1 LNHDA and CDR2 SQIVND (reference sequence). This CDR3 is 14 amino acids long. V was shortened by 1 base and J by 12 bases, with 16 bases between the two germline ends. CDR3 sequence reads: CASSIGPSLVRQFF. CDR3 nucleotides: TGTGCCAGTAGTATAGGTCCCTCACTAGTCCGGCAGTTCTTC. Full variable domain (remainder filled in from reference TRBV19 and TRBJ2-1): DGGITQSPKYLFRKEGQNVTLSCEQNLNHDAMYWYRQDPGQGLRLIYYSQIVNDFQKGDIAEGYSVSREKKESFPLTVTSAQKNPTAFYLCASSIGPSLVRQFFGPGTRLTVL.

The CDR3 region is CASTEPGQGVNEQFF. The CDR3 nucleotides read TGTGCCAGCACCGAACCGGGACAGGGAGTAAATGAGCAGTTCTTC. The rearrangement uses TRBV6-6 and TRBJ2-1; 9 nucleotides match TRBD1. V lost 7 bases, J lost 7 bases, and 11 bases stayed unmatched. Germline V gives CDR1 MNHNY, CDR2 SVGAGI (reference sequence). The CDR3 is made up of 15 amino acids.

The CDR3, as DNA: TGTGCCAGCAGCTTAGAAGGGGGCGCGGAGACCCAGTACTTC. Its translation is CASSLEGGAETQYF. This chain uses TRBV7-2 with TRBJ2-5; 7 nucleotides match TRBD1. CDR1 and CDR2 from the germline V gene are SGHTA and FQGNSA. V dropped 1 base and J dropped 5; count of bases not matched to a gene: 4. The CDR3 has 14 residues.

The CDR3 DNA reads TGTGCCAGCAGTTCCCGACTAGGAACCGGGGAGCTGTTTTTT. It specifies CASSSRLGTGELFF. This chain uses TRBV27 with TRBJ2-2; the D gene is possibly TRBD2 (6 bases). Germline V gene sequence: CDR1 MNHEY, CDR2 SMNVEV (reference sequence). V was pared by 4 bases and J by 5 bases, with 11 bases between. The length of the CDR3 is 14 residues.

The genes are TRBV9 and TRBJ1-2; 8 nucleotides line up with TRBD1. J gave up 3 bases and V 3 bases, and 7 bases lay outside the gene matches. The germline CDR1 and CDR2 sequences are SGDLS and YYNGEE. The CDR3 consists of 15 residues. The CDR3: CASSDGQGRDYGYTF. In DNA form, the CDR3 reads TGTGCCAGCAGCGACGGACAGGGTAGAGACTATGGCTACACCTTC.

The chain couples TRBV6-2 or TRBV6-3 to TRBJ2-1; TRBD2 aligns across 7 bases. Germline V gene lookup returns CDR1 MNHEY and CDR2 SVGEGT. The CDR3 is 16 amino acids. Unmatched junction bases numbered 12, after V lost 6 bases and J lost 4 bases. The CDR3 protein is CASSLLPGGLYNEQFF. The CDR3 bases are TGTGCCAGCAGCCTGCTCCCGGGGGGACTTTACAATGAGCAGTTCTTC.

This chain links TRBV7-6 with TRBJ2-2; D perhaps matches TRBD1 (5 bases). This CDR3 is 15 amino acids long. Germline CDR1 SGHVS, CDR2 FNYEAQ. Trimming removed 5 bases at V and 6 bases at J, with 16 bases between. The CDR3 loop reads CASSRQMVYAGELFF. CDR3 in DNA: TGTGCCAGCAGCAGACAGATGGTCTACGCCGGGGAGCTGTTTTTT.

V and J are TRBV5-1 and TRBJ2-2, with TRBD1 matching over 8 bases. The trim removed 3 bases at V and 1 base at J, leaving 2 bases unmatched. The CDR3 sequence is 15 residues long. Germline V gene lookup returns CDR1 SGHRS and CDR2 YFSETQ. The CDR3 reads CASSWGTGNTGELFF. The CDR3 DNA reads TGCGCCAGCAGCTGGGGGACAGGGAACACCGGGGAGCTGTTTTTT. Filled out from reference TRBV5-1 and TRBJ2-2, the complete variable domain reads KAGVTQTPRYLIKTRGQQVTLSCSPISGHRSVSWYQQTPGQGLQFLFEYFSETQRNKGNFPGRFSGRQFSNSRSEMNVSTLELGDSALYLCASSWGTGNTGELFFGEGSRLTVL.

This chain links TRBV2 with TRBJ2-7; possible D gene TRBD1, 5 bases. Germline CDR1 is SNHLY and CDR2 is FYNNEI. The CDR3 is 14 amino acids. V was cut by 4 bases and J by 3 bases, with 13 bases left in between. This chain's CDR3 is CASSGQKGLYEQYF. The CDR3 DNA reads TGTGCCAGCAGTGGACAGAAAGGCCTCTACGAGCAGTACTTC.

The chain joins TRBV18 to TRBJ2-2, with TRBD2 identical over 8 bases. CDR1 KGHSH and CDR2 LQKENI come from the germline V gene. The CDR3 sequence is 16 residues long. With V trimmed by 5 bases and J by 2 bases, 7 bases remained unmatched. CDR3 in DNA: TGTGCCAGCTCAAGGAATAGCGGGGTTAACACCGGGGAGCTGTTTTTT. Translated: CASSRNSGVNTGELFF. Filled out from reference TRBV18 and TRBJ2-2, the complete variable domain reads NAGVMQNPRHLVRRRGQEARLRCSPMKGHSHVYWYRQLPEEGLKFMVYLQKENIIDESGMPKERFSAEFPKEGPSILRIQQVVRGDSAAYFCASSRNSGVNTGELFFGEGSRLTVL.

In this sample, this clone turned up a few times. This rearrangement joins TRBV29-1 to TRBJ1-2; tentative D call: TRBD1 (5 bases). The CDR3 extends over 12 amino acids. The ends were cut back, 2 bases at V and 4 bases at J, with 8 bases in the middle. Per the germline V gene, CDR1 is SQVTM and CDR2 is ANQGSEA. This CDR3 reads CSVELGGYGYTF. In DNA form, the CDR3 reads TGCAGCGTTGAACTGGGGGGCTATGGCTACACCTTC.

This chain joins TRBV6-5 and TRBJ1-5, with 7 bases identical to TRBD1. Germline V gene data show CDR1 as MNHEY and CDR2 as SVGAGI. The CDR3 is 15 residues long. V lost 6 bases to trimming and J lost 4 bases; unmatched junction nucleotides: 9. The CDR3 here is CASRIRQGLNQPQHF. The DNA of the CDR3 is TGTGCCAGCAGGATTAGACAGGGTCTTAATCAGCCCCAGCATTTT.